What follows are 21 T cell receptor beta chains derived from one specimen sequenced in a study of resident and recirculating memory T cells in vitiligo. The protocol was immunoSEQ multiplex PCR, while the TCRdb copy is restricted to in-frame clones and leaves out a portion. The table lists some 70,000 clones, roughly 92% of them singletons. The source material was blood. Receptors originate from a male donor with vitiligo.

The chain is built from TRBV5-4 and TRBJ1-1, with D unresolved. Germline-derived CDR1 and CDR2 are SGHNT and YYREEE (reference sequence). V gave up 4 bases and J gave up 1 base, with 17 bases separating them. This CDR3 contains 16 residues. CDR3 amino acids: CASSPARRPTNTEAFF. Here the CDR3 DNA reads TGTGCCAGCAGCCCCGCCCGGAGGCCGACGAACACTGAAGCTTTCTTT. The complete variable domain, with remaining parts taken from reference TRBV5-4 and TRBJ1-1, reads ETGVTQSPTHLIKTRGQQVTLRCSSQSGHNTVSWYQQALGQGPQFIFQYYREEENGRGNFPPRFSGLQFPNYSSELNVNALELDDSALYLCASSPARRPTNTEAFFGQGTRLTVV.

The chain uses TRBV5-1 and TRBJ2-3, with 8 bases lining up with TRBD2. In germline, CDR1 is SGHRS, CDR2 YFSETQ. V shed 0 bases, J shed 9 bases, and the junction held 12 bases outside the gene matches. The CDR3 runs 16 residues. The CDR3 DNA sequence: TGCGCCAGCAGCTTGGCCGGGACTAGAGGGGCGGGGACGCAGTATTTT. It specifies CASSLAGTRGAGTQYF.

This sequence joins TRBV5-4 and TRBJ2-3, with 9 bases lining up with TRBD1. The trim removed 3 bases at V and 1 base at J, leaving 3 bases unmatched. The CDR3 has 15 amino acids. Germline V lookup: CDR1 SGHNT, CDR2 YYREEE (reference sequence). CDR3 DNA sequence: TGTGCCAGCAGCTGGGGACAGGGCGGCACAGATACGCAGTATTTT. This encodes CASSWGQGGTDTQYF.

This clone was detected only once. The chain joins TRBV6-5 to TRBJ2-5; 8 bases align to TRBD1. The CDR3 is 16 residues long. CDR1 and CDR2 (germline): MNHEY, SVGAGI. V lost 0 bases to trimming and J lost 11 bases; unmatched junction nucleotides: 14. Here the CDR3 DNA reads TGTGCCAGCAGTTACTCGAATCTAGGACAGGGATGGGAGCAGTACTTC. Protein product: CASSYSNLGQGWEQYF.

This chain links TRBV6-4 with TRBJ2-7, with D perhaps TRBD2 (5 bases). Trimming stripped 5 bases from V and 3 bases from J, with 14 bases between. This CDR3 region has 14 residues. Germline CDR1 is MRHNA and CDR2 is SNTAGT. CDR3 DNA: TGTGCCAGCAGTCCCCACACGGGATTCTACGAGCAGTACTTC. Translated: CASSPHTGFYEQYF.

The genes are TRBV4-1 and TRBJ2-4, with 12 bases fitting TRBD1. Germline values: CDR1 MGHRA, CDR2 YSYEKL. The V segment lost 5 bases and the J segment 6 bases; nucleotides outside the gene matches: 5. This CDR3 is 15 amino acids long. The CDR3 is CASSSGQGALNIQYF. The DNA for the CDR3 is TGCGCCAGCAGCTCGGGACAGGGGGCCCTAAACATTCAGTACTTC.

The chain carries TRBV10-2 and TRBJ2-2; 15 bases are shared with TRBD2. Unmatched junction bases numbered 4, after V lost 6 bases and J lost 2 bases. The CDR3 has 17 residues. The germline gives CDR1 WSHSY, CDR2 SAAADI. Written as DNA, the CDR3 is TGCGCCAGCAGAGGGACTAGCGGGGGGACAAACACCGGGGAGCTGTTTTTT. As protein: CASRGTSGGTNTGELFF.

This clone was detected only once. The rearrangement uses TRBV5-1 and TRBJ1-1; D uncertain. Trimming removed 5 bases at V and 2 bases at J, with 16 bases between. In germline, CDR1 is SGHRS, CDR2 YFSETQ. The CDR3 spans 15 residues. DNA for the CDR3: TGCGCCAGCAGAAGTAATCAGGCACCCAACACTGAAGCTTTCTTT. This sequence encodes CASRSNQAPNTEAFF. Full variable domain (rest looked up from reference TRBV5-1 and TRBJ1-1): KAGVTQTPRYLIKTRGQQVTLSCSPISGHRSVSWYQQTPGQGLQFLFEYFSETQRNKGNFPGRFSGRQFSNSRSEMNVSTLELGDSALYLCASRSNQAPNTEAFFGQGTRLTVV.

This chain uses TRBV15 with TRBJ1-1; D remains ambiguous. Germline V gene sequence: CDR1 LNHNV, CDR2 YYDKDF (reference sequence). The CDR3 is made up of 18 amino acids. The germline V and J ends were trimmed by 0 bases and 1 base, with 18 bases remaining between them. CDR3 amino acids: CATSRDRPLVSENTEAFF. CDR3 sequence (DNA): TGTGCCACCAGCAGAGATCGACCCCTCGTAAGCGAGAACACTGAAGCTTTCTTT.

This clone has only one observation. The V call is TRBV10-3, the J call TRBJ1-2, with TRBD1 matching 7 bases. The CDR3 totals 15 residues. Germline V lookup: CDR1 ENHRY, CDR2 SYGVKD. The J segment lost 2 bases and the V segment lost 7 bases, leaving 10 bases of the junction unmatched. The CDR3 DNA follows: TGTGCCATCACCGACAGGGCCCCTTACAACTATGGCTACACCTTC. It specifies CAITDRAPYNYGYTF.

This clone occurred a few times. The gene calls are TRBV5-1 and TRBJ2-3, with D hard to call. CDR3 size: 15 residues. The V gene's germline CDR1 is SGHRS and CDR2 YFSETQ. V lost 0 bases, J lost 0 bases, and 8 bases lay in between. The CDR3 DNA reads as TGCGCCAGCAGCTTGGACTCCTTTAGCACAGATACGCAGTATTTT. Translated, it gives CASSLDSFSTDTQYF.

This chain links TRBV7-9 with TRBJ2-5, with 7 bases aligning to TRBD1. The V gene end was trimmed by 1 base and the J gene end by 5 bases; junction bases not matched to a gene: 7. This CDR3 is built from 15 residues. The V gene's germline CDR1 is SEHNR and CDR2 FQNEAQ (reference sequence). Here the CDR3 reads CASSLGIQGTETQYF. CDR3 DNA: TGTGCCAGCAGCTTAGGGATACAGGGGACGGAGACCCAGTACTTC.

The table lists this clone with a few counts. V is TRBV27 and J is TRBJ1-2; D is ambiguous. Germline CDR1 and CDR2: MNHEY and SMNVEV (reference sequence). The CDR3 contains 13 residues. V lost 5 bases and J 0 bases, leaving 7 bases between the germline ends. The CDR3 loop is CASSLGANYGYTF. The DNA for the CDR3 is TGTGCCAGCAGTCTGGGAGCTAACTATGGCTACACCTTC.

V gene TRBV13 combines with J gene TRBJ2-1; D is ambiguous. From germline, CDR1 is PRHDT and CDR2 FYEKMQ (reference sequence). This CDR3 region has 11 residues. Trimming took 5 bases from V and 4 from J, leaving 3 bases between them. This CDR3 reads CASSLYNEQFF. The CDR3 coding sequence is TGTGCCAGCAGCCTATACAATGAGCAGTTCTTC.

The J gene is TRBJ1-2, the V gene TRBV7-2; TRBD1 matches at 9 bases. CDR3 length equals 14 residues. In germline, CDR1 is SGHTA, CDR2 FQGNSA. Trimming removed 11 bases from V and 8 bases from J; junction bases left unmatched: 15. The CDR3 loop reads CASSGGQGYGGYTF. CDR3 sequence (DNA): TGTGCCTCATCTGGCGGACAGGGGTATGGGGGCTACACCTTC.

The chain is built from TRBV10-3 and TRBJ1-4; D is possibly TRBD1 (5 bases). CDR1 ENHRY and CDR2 SYGVKD come from the germline V gene. The CDR3 sequence is 18 residues long. Trimming cost V 0 bases and J 0 bases, with 14 bases left between them. The CDR3 nucleotides read TGTGCCATCAGTGAGTCACGGCAGGGCCTAGCAACTAATGAAAAACTGTTTTTT. Residues: CAISESRQGLATNEKLFF.

The chain uses TRBV7-3 and TRBJ1-1, with unresolved D. Trimming took off 0 bases at V and 5 bases at J, with 7 bases between the two ends. From germline, CDR1 is SGHTA and CDR2 FQGTGA. The CDR3 contains 13 residues. The CDR3 DNA reads TGTGCCAGCAGCTTAACGGTCGGTACTGAAGCTTTCTTT. Amino acids: CASSLTVGTEAFF.

This clone appeared a single time. This sequence joins TRBV28 and TRBJ1-1; TRBD1 aligns across 9 bases. V lost 4 bases and J lost 5; bases outside the gene matches: 11. Germline CDR1 is MDHEN and CDR2 is SYDVKM. The CDR3 is 16 residues long. The CDR3 here is CASSSQQGAGGTEAFF. The CDR3 region has the DNA TGTGCCAGCAGTTCCCAACAGGGGGCAGGTGGGACTGAAGCTTTCTTT. Together with reference TRBV28 and TRBJ1-1, the CDR3 gives the full variable domain: DVKVTQSSRYLVKRTGEKVFLECVQDMDHENMFWYRQDPGLGLRLIYFSYDVKMKEKGDIPEGYSVSREKKERFSLILESASTNQTSMYLCASSSQQGAGGTEAFFGQGTRLTVV.

This chain connects TRBV7-8 to TRBJ2-1; 7 positions match TRBD1. V was clipped by 2 bases and J by 15 bases; unmatched bases: 16. Germline CDR1 and CDR2: SGHVS and FQNEAQ. The CDR3 runs to 15 residues. The CDR3, as DNA: TGTGCCAGCAGCTTATCCCGGACAGGCCAGGGGGTGCGGTTCTTC. Encoded protein: CASSLSRTGQGVRFF.

This clone is a singleton in its sample. The chain uses TRBV19 and TRBJ1-6, with TRBD1 as a possible D gene (5 bases). CDR3 length equals 15 residues. The V gene lost 3 bases and the J gene lost 5 bases, with 11 bases spanning the gap. The germline CDR1 and CDR2 sequences are LNHDA and SQIVND (reference sequence). Here the CDR3 reads CASSIMGGDNSPLHF. CDR3 bases: TGTGCCAGTAGTATTATGGGGGGAGATAATTCACCCCTCCACTTT.

The genes are TRBV10-1 and TRBJ1-6; 7 nucleotides line up with TRBD1. This CDR3 region has 17 residues. Germline V gives CDR1 WNHNN, CDR2 SYGVQD (reference sequence). The J segment lost 5 bases and the V segment lost 0 bases, leaving 7 bases of the junction unmatched. The CDR3 spells CASSESWATGDNSPLHF. The CDR3 coding sequence is TGCGCCAGCAGTGAGTCGTGGGCAACAGGGGATAATTCACCCCTCCACTTT.